These T cell receptor beta chains were read from a single sample in a study of control samples from healthy donors and cancer patients. Using immunoSEQ multiplex PCR, the repertoire was profiled, and TCRdb retains in-frame clones only, with some absent. The sample consists of more than 100,000 clones, roughly 90% of them appearing once. Sequencing was carried out using blood. The receptors shown here come from a man aged 18 to 29 in good health. Each CDR3 is given with its conserved first and last residue. D genes are given only for firm matches. The size of a clone is reported for some rows only, either as once, few or many, or as a class for expanded clones.

J	size	V	D	DNA	CDR3
TRBJ2-2	-	TRBV9	-	TGTGCCAGCAGCGTAGCGGGAACCGGGGAGCTGTTTTTT	CASSVAGTGELFF
TRBJ2-4	-	TRBV11-3	-	TGTGCCAGCAGCTTATTTGGCGGTTCCGGCAAAAACATTCAGTACTTC	CASSLFGGSGKNIQYF
TRBJ2-5	-	TRBV7-8	TRBD2	TGTGCCAGCAGCACAGGACTAGCGGAACAAGAGACCCAGTACTTC	CASSTGLAEQETQYF
TRBJ2-7	-	TRBV5-6	-	TGTGCCAGCAGCTTGGTGTCGGCCTCCTCCTACGAGCAGTACTTC	CASSLVSASSYEQYF
TRBJ2-1	-	TRBV25-1	TRBD2	TGTGCCAGCTCGGGACTAGCGGGGGACCTTCTCTTC	CASSGLAGDLLF
TRBJ1-1	-	TRBV7-9	-	TGTGCCAGCAGCTTAGCTCTGGGGGACACTGAAGCTTTCTTT	CASSLALGDTEAFF
TRBJ2-2	-	TRBV3-1/TRBV3-2	TRBD2	TGTGCCAGCAGCCAATCTAGCGGGGTCGGGGAGCTGTTTTTT	CASSQSSGVGELFF
TRBJ2-3	-	TRBV11-2	TRBD2	TGTGCCAGCAGACCTCCGGGACTAATAACAGATACGCAGTATTTT	CASRPPGLITDTQYF
TRBJ1-3	-	TRBV15	TRBD1	TGTGCCACCCACCCGGGACAGGGGGAAATTGCGGGGGACACCATATATTTT	CATHPGQGEIAGDTIYF
TRBJ1-6	-	TRBV2	-	TGTGCCAGCAGTTCGGGACGGGGGACATCACCCCTCCACTTT	CASSSGRGTSPLHF
TRBJ1-3	-	TRBV5-4	-	TGTGCCAGCAGCCCCTCGACGAGTCCTGGAAACACCATATATTTT	CASSPSTSPGNTIYF
TRBJ2-3	-	TRBV4-1	-	TGCGCCAGCAGCCAAGGTGGCCTGGTAACAAGGGTTACGCAGTATTTT	CASSQGGLVTRVTQYF
TRBJ1-6	-	TRBV28	-	TGTGCCAGCAGTTTTCCGGGACTCCGTTCCAGCTCCTATAATTCACCCCTCCACTTT	CASSFPGLRSSSYNSPLHF
TRBJ1-4	-	TRBV27	TRBD1	TGTGCCATCCTACAGGGGTCGGTTGAAAAACTGTTTTTT	CAILQGSVEKLFF
TRBJ1-1	-	TRBV29-1	-	TGCAGCGTTGTTGCCGGGTTGGGCACTGAAGCTTTCTTT	CSVVAGLGTEAFF
TRBJ2-2	-	TRBV28	-	TGTGCCAGCAGGGTAGGCGGAACGAACACCGGGGAGCTGTTTTTT	CASRVGGTNTGELFF
TRBJ2-6	-	TRBV5-4	-	TGTGCCAGCAGTCAGGAATCTGGGGCCAACGTCCTGACTTTC	CASSQESGANVLTF
TRBJ2-7	-	TRBV10-1	-	TGCGCCAGCAGTGAGTGGCAGAAGCAGGTAAGGTACGAGCAGTACTTC	CASSEWQKQVRYEQYF
TRBJ2-6	-	TRBV5-1	-	TGCGCCAGCAGCTCTGTTCAGAGCTCTGGGGCCAACGTCCTGACTTTC	CASSSVQSSGANVLTF
TRBJ2-3	-	TRBV27	-	TGTGCCAGCAGTTTACATAGCACAGATACGCAGTATTTT	CASSLHSTDTQYF
TRBJ1-2	-	TRBV21-1	-	TGTGCCAGCAGCTTGACCGAGGGACAGCGGGCTAGGGGCTACACCTTC	CASSLTEGQRARGYTF
TRBJ2-6	-	TRBV15	-	TGTGCCACCACCAGGGACCGCTCTGGGGCCAACGTCCTGACTTTC	CATTRDRSGANVLTF
TRBJ1-2	once	TRBV3-1/TRBV3-2	TRBD1	TGTGCCAGCAGCCAAGATCGGGCAGGGGGCCGCCGAGGCTACACCTTC	CASSQDRAGGRRGYTF
TRBJ2-1	once	TRBV7-2	TRBD2	TGTGCCAGCAGCCCCGGGACTAACTCTTTGGGTGAGCAGTTCTTC	CASSPGTNSLGEQFF
TRBJ1-4	-	TRBV23-1	TRBD1	TGCGCCAGCACCCCAGGGTGGGGGACAGAAACAACTAATGAAAAACTGTTTTTT	CASTPGWGTETTNEKLFF
TRBJ2-1	-	TRBV27	-	TGTGCCAGCAGTTCCCTTAGCGGCCTGCAGTTCTTC	CASSSLSGLQFF
TRBJ2-3	-	TRBV11-2	-	TGTGCCAGCAGCTTAGGTATCCAGCGGAGCACAGATACGCAGTATTTT	CASSLGIQRSTDTQYF
TRBJ2-3	few	TRBV5-8	TRBD2	TGTGCCAGCAGCATAACCTCGACTAGCGGGGGCACAGATACGCAGTATTTT	CASSITSTSGGTDTQYF